One and the same sample provided the 12 T cell receptor beta chains below, sequenced in a study of PD-1 blockade in classical Hodgkin lymphoma. As for time point: newly diagnosed, previously untreated cHL patient sample. Sequenced by immunoSEQ multiplex PCR; TCRdb stores in-frame clones only, minus some. Of tens of thousands of clones listed, approximately 94% were seen once; the top ten hold 2.3%. The sequenced sample was peripheral blood mononuclear cells (PBMCs). All receptors come from a human donor with classical Hodgkin lymphoma.

This clone was counted between two and nine times. This sequence joins TRBV28 and TRBJ1-1, with no clear D. The V and J ends lost 3 bases and 1 base respectively, with 12 bases between them. Germline loops: CDR1 MDHEN, CDR2 SYDVKM. There are 15 residues in the CDR3. CDR3 coding DNA: TGTGCCAGCAGTTTGGCAGACTCAAGGAACACTGAAGCTTTCTTT. It encodes CASSLADSRNTEAFF.

V is TRBV7-9 and J is TRBJ1-1; 11 bases agree with TRBD1. The CDR3 length is 14 residues. Germline loops: CDR1 SEHNR, CDR2 FQNEAQ (reference sequence). After removal of 6 bases from V and 5 bases from J, the junction contained 5 bases not matched to a gene. The CDR3 sequence is CASRDRGLLTEAFF. The CDR3 DNA is TGTGCCAGCAGGGACAGGGGGCTTTTGACTGAAGCTTTCTTT.

The chain employs TRBV19 and TRBJ1-1, with 9 bases that match TRBD1. Germline loops: CDR1 LNHDA, CDR2 SQIVND (reference sequence). This CDR3 is 15 amino acids long. The V segment lost 3 bases and the J segment 5 bases; nucleotides outside the gene matches: 7. CDR3 protein: CASSIETGGWTEAFF. The CDR3 nucleotides read TGTGCCAGTAGTATCGAGACAGGGGGTTGGACTGAAGCTTTCTTT.

This clone was detected only once. The chain has TRBV18 and TRBJ1-5; 7 bases fit TRBD1. Germline V CDR1 and CDR2: KGHSH, LQKENI. V lost 5 bases to trimming and J lost 3 bases; unmatched junction nucleotides: 7. The CDR3 is made up of 15 amino acids. As DNA, the CDR3 is TGTGCCAGCTCAGGAGGGGGCGGTAACAATCAGCCCCAGCATTTT. Residues: CASSGGGGNNQPQHF. The full variable domain, its missing parts supplied by reference TRBV18 and TRBJ1-5, is NAGVMQNPRHLVRRRGQEARLRCSPMKGHSHVYWYRQLPEEGLKFMVYLQKENIIDESGMPKERFSAEFPKEGPSILRIQQVVRGDSAAYFCASSGGGGNNQPQHFGDGTRLSIL.

The chain links TRBV5-1 to TRBJ2-2; D gene unclear. Germline lookup yields CDR1 SGHRS and CDR2 YFSETQ. V gave up 2 bases and J gave up 0 bases, with 8 bases separating them. The CDR3 is 15 amino acids. The CDR3 DNA reads TGCGCCAGCAGCTTCCGGGTCGCGAACACCGGGGAGCTGTTTTTT. This gives the protein CASSFRVANTGELFF. Together with reference TRBV5-1 and TRBJ2-2, the CDR3 gives the full variable domain: KAGVTQTPRYLIKTRGQQVTLSCSPISGHRSVSWYQQTPGQGLQFLFEYFSETQRNKGNFPGRFSGRQFSNSRSEMNVSTLELGDSALYLCASSFRVANTGELFFGEGSRLTVL.

This chain joins TRBV10-3 and TRBJ2-2; 7 bases align to TRBD1. This CDR3 has 17 amino acids. Germline lookup yields CDR1 ENHRY and CDR2 SYGVKD. V lost 1 base to trimming and J lost 0 bases; unmatched junction nucleotides: 5. CDR3 sequence reads: CAISEWDSLSNTGELFF. CDR3 coding DNA: TGTGCCATCAGTGAGTGGGACAGCCTATCGAACACCGGGGAGCTGTTTTTT.

The chain links TRBV10-3 to TRBJ2-7; D is uncertain. CDR3 length equals 16 residues. Germline assignment: CDR1 ENHRY and CDR2 SYGVKD. Trimming removed 1 base at V and 3 bases at J, with 16 bases between. The CDR3 protein is CAISEFRAAQGYEQYF. The CDR3 nucleotides read TGTGCCATCAGTGAGTTCCGGGCGGCACAAGGCTACGAGCAGTACTTC.

The V call is TRBV5-1, the J call TRBJ2-1; D gene uncertain. This CDR3 contains 14 residues. Germline CDR1 SGHRS, CDR2 YFSETQ. V lost 0 bases, J lost 7 bases, and 11 bases lay in between. Here the CDR3 DNA reads TGCGCCAGCAGCTTGGCCCAGCTGAGGAATGAGCAGTTCTTC. It yields the protein CASSLAQLRNEQFF.

This chain's CDR3 is CASSQDRARSQQYF. Written as DNA, the CDR3 is TGCGCCAGCAGCCAAGATAGAGCGCGAAGTCAGCAGTACTTC. The V and J genes are TRBV4-3 and TRBJ2-7; D unclear. Trimming stripped 0 bases from V and 8 bases from J, with 14 bases between. The CDR3 sequence is 14 residues long. CDR1 and CDR2 from the germline V gene are LGHNA and YSLEER.

The chain has TRBV25-1 and TRBJ1-4, with D perhaps matching TRBD1 (5 bases). V lost 6 bases, J lost 4 bases, and 15 bases lay in between. Germline CDR1 reads MGHDK; CDR2 reads SYGVNS. The CDR3 consists of 15 residues. The CDR3 nucleotides are TGTGCCAGCAGCGCCTTGGGGGTGGGTAATGAAAAACTGTTTTTT. Translated: CASSALGVGNEKLFF.

This clone turned up a few times. This chain uses TRBV4-2 with TRBJ1-6; 7 nucleotides align to TRBD1. V lost 5 bases, J lost 4 bases, and 5 bases stayed unmatched. The CDR3 contains 15 residues. Germline lookup yields CDR1 LGHNA and CDR2 YNFKEQ. This CDR3 is CASSYGTAYNSPLHF. DNA for the CDR3: TGTGCCAGCAGCTACGGGACAGCATATAATTCACCCCTCCACTTT.

The chain has TRBV11-2 and TRBJ2-7; D unresolved. CDR3 length: 13 amino acids. V lost 5 bases, J lost 2 bases, and 10 bases lay in between. Germline CDR1 and CDR2: SGHAT and FQNNGV. CDR3 loop: CASSHTPAYEQYF. CDR3 bases: TGTGCCAGCAGCCATACTCCGGCCTACGAGCAGTACTTC.